Presented here are 30 T cell receptor beta chains from one specimen sequenced in a study of T cell clonotyping in hematopoietic cell transplantation. The time point is: recipient sample about 28 days before transplant, after cytoreduction. TCRdb's table, derived via immunoSEQ multiplex PCR, lists solely in-frame clones and lacks some. The table shows 49,000 or so clones, with roughly 85% occurring only once. Sequenced material: peripheral blood mononuclear cells, taken before stem cell transplant. The receptors shown here come from a man between 60 and 75 years old with myelodysplastic syndrome. Some clones in this sample may be carry-over from other donors' samples.

The chain couples TRBV4-2 to TRBJ1-2; 7 nucleotides match TRBD1. CDR3 length equals 15 residues. CDR1 and CDR2 from the germline V gene are LGHNA and YNFKEQ. The trim removed 4 bases at V and 8 bases at J, leaving 13 bases unmatched. CDR3 sequence (DNA): TGTGCCAGCAGCCCAGGGGGGGCCCGCGCGTCAGGCTACACCTTC. Translation: CASSPGGARASGYTF.

The chain links TRBV6-1 to TRBJ1-1; D might be TRBD1 (5 bases). Germline V gene lookup returns CDR1 MNHNS and CDR2 SASEGT. V dropped 1 base and J dropped 11 bases, with 11 bases sitting between them. The CDR3 is 12 amino acids. The CDR3 protein is CASSEGQRDAFF. In DNA form, the CDR3 reads TGTGCCAGCAGTGAAGGACAGAGAGACGCTTTCTTT.

This clone appeared a few times. The rearrangement uses TRBV2 and TRBJ2-6; TRBD1 matches at 7 bases. CDR1 is SNHLY, CDR2 FYNNEI, per germline. With V trimmed by 9 bases and J by 4 bases, 3 bases remained unmatched. The CDR3 covers 13 residues. The CDR3 nucleotides read TGTGCCAGTACAGGGGAAGGGGCCAACGTCCTGACTTTC. Its translation: CASTGEGANVLTF.

The chain employs TRBV4-3 and TRBJ1-6; D is ambiguous. Germline V gene data show CDR1 as LGHNA and CDR2 as YSLEER. The V gene lost 0 bases and the J gene lost 8 bases, with 11 bases spanning the gap. The CDR3 spans 15 residues. The DNA for the CDR3 is TGCGCCAGCAGCCAAGAGGAGGGCTTGTATTCACCCCTCCACTTT. It encodes CASSQEEGLYSPLHF.

This CDR3 is CASSLQGGAWETQYF. CDR3 nucleotides: TGTGCCAGCAGCTTACAGGGGGGGGCCTGGGAGACCCAGTACTTC. V is TRBV7-3 and J is TRBJ2-5; possibly TRBD1 or TRBD2 for D (7 bases each). Trimming removed 2 bases from V and 5 bases from J, with 15 bases in between. Per the germline V gene, CDR1 is SGHTA and CDR2 is FQGTGA. The CDR3 sequence is 15 residues long. Full variable domain (outside the CDR3, taken from reference TRBV7-3 and TRBJ2-5): GAGVSQTPSNKVTEKGKYVELRCDPISGHTALYWYRQSLGQGPEFLIYFQGTGAADDSGLPNDRFFAVRPEGSVSTLKIQRTERGDSAVYLCASSLQGGAWETQYFGPGTRLLVL.

V usage is TRBV29-1 and J usage is TRBJ1-1; D gene uncertain. Germline CDR1 SQVTM, CDR2 ANQGSEA. This CDR3 is 13 amino acids long. Trimming took 6 bases from V and 6 from J, leaving 17 bases between them. CDR3: CSVHSSKVSEAFF. CDR3 coding DNA: TGCAGCGTCCACAGCAGCAAGGTCTCTGAAGCTTTCTTT.

The chain employs TRBV28 and TRBJ1-2; weak D call: TRBD1 (5 bases). The germline V gene encodes CDR1 MDHEN and CDR2 SYDVKM. The V end was cut by 7 bases, the J end by 6 bases, with 18 bases between. The CDR3 is 14 residues long. CDR3 region: CASNIGAGINGYTF. The CDR3 DNA is TGTGCCAGCAATATAGGAGCAGGGATCAATGGCTACACCTTC.

This chain joins TRBV7-2 and TRBJ1-6; 7 nucleotides agree with TRBD1. Germline lookup yields CDR1 SGHTA and CDR2 FQGNSA. V trimming: 5 bases; J trimming: 10 bases; junction bases outside the gene matches: 11. CDR3 length: 15 residues. The DNA of the CDR3 is TGTGCCAGCAGCCTACGGACAGGATCGAGGTCACCCCTCCACTTT. Its protein product is CASSLRTGSRSPLHF.

This chain uses TRBV14 with TRBJ1-5; 9 nucleotides match TRBD1. V shed 0 bases and J 4 bases; nucleotides not matched to a gene: 10. This CDR3 has 18 amino acids. Germline lookup yields CDR1 SGHDN and CDR2 FVKESK. CDR3 protein: CASSQDQGTGCRNQPQHF. The DNA for the CDR3 is TGTGCCAGCAGCCAAGATCAGGGGACAGGGTGTAGGAATCAGCCCCAGCATTTT.

The chain couples TRBV25-1 to TRBJ1-5; D remains unclear. Germline values: CDR1 MGHDK, CDR2 SYGVNS. Deletions cut 3 bases from V and 0 bases from J, with 6 bases between. This CDR3 comprises 14 residues. The CDR3 DNA is TGTGCCAGCAGTGACCGCTATAGCAATCAGCCCCAGCATTTT. This gives the protein CASSDRYSNQPQHF.

In the case of this clone: An end of the junction does not agree with germline; a read error may underlie this. This rearrangement joins TRBV7-8 to TRBJ1-5; TRBD1 is a possible D gene (5 bases). The CDR3 runs to 15 residues. Germline V gene sequence: CDR1 SGHVS, CDR2 FQNEAQ. DNA for the CDR3: TGTGCCAGCAGCTTAGAAACAGGCCCTAATCGGCCCCAGCATTTT. Translated, it gives CASSLETGPNRPQHF.

This chain uses TRBV10-3 with TRBJ1-2, with a weak D call TRBD1 (6 bases). Between the trimmed V and J ends, which lost 6 bases and 7 bases, there was a span of 21 bases. Germline V gene lookup returns CDR1 ENHRY and CDR2 SYGVKD. The CDR3 spans 15 residues. The CDR3 DNA sequence: TGTGCCATCAGGGCCGGGACATACAGGGAAAGTGGCTACACCTTC. Translation gives CAIRAGTYRESGYTF.

Written as DNA, the CDR3 is TGCGCCAGCAGCTCGGACGGTAACTCCTACGAGCAGTACTTC. The encoded protein is CASSSDGNSYEQYF. This rearrangement joins TRBV5-1 to TRBJ2-7; D is unclear. The CDR3 contains 14 residues. Germline CDR1 is SGHRS and CDR2 is YFSETQ. V was trimmed by 3 bases and J by 0 bases, leaving 10 bases between them.

The gene calls are TRBV6-1 and TRBJ1-2; the D gene is possibly TRBD1 (6 bases). CDR3 length: 16 amino acids. Trimming stripped 4 bases from V and 1 base from J, with 16 bases between. The V gene's germline CDR1 is MNHNS and CDR2 SASEGT. CDR3 protein: CASSVVQGRINYGYTF. The CDR3 DNA is TGTGCCAGCAGTGTAGTGCAGGGGCGTATTAACTATGGCTACACCTTC.

The rearrangement uses TRBV4-3 and TRBJ1-6; D possibly corresponds to TRBD1 (5 bases). V was shortened by 0 bases and J by 10 bases, with 13 bases between the two germline ends. CDR1 is LGHNA, CDR2 YSLEER, per germline. CDR3 length: 15 residues. CDR3 coding DNA: TGCGCCAGCAGCCAAGATTGGGGCCCGCGCTCACCCCTCCACTTT. Translation: CASSQDWGPRSPLHF.

This chain connects TRBV7-2 to TRBJ2-7, with 7 bases fitting TRBD1. The CDR3 is 13 amino acids. Germline trimming cut 5 bases from V and 2 bases from J; bases unmatched to any gene: 3. CDR1 and CDR2 from the germline V gene are SGHTA and FQGNSA. As DNA, the CDR3 is TGTGCCAGCAGCCCCCAGGGGGCCTACGAGCAGTACTTC. Its protein product is CASSPQGAYEQYF.

This chain connects TRBV28 to TRBJ1-2, with D perhaps TRBD1 (5 bases). The CDR3 has 14 residues. Germline CDR1 MDHEN, CDR2 SYDVKM. Trimming left V 1 base short and J 1 base short, with 7 bases between. The CDR3 DNA reads as TGTGCCAGCAGTTTATTGGGACTTAACTATGGCTACACCTTC. It is translated as CASSLLGLNYGYTF.

This chain connects TRBV5-6 to TRBJ2-5; D is unclear. The CDR3 loop spans 15 amino acids. Germline CDR1 reads SGHDT; CDR2 reads YYEEEE. Trimming shortened V by 4 bases and J by 2 bases, and 15 bases separated the two germline ends. CDR3 protein: CASSPQRSFQETQYF. DNA for the CDR3: TGTGCCAGCAGCCCCCAACGGTCTTTTCAAGAGACCCAGTACTTC.

V usage is TRBV28 and J usage is TRBJ1-2; D uncertain. The germline V and J ends were trimmed by 0 bases and 6 bases, with 14 bases remaining between them. Germline CDR1 is MDHEN and CDR2 is SYDVKM. The CDR3 sequence is 15 residues long. CDR3 sequence (DNA): TGTGCCAGCAGTTTATGGCAACGGGATCCCCATGGCTACACCTTC. Its translation is CASSLWQRDPHGYTF.

This clone appeared a few times. The rearrangement joins TRBV5-1 to TRBJ1-2; D ambiguous. Germline lookup yields CDR1 SGHRS and CDR2 YFSETQ. The CDR3 has 13 residues. The germline V and J ends were trimmed by 0 bases and 8 bases, with 11 bases remaining between them. DNA for the CDR3: TGCGCCAGCAGCTTGGTCGCCGGGCAGGGCTACACCTTC. Its protein is CASSLVAGQGYTF.

This clone turned up a few times. The chain couples TRBV7-6 to TRBJ1-1, with a tentative D call TRBD1 (6 bases). The CDR3 is 15 amino acids. Germline loops: CDR1 SGHVS, CDR2 FNYEAQ. Trimming stripped 5 bases from V and 1 base from J, with 14 bases between. The DNA for the CDR3 is TGTGCCAGCAGCCGACTAGGACAGTCGAACACTGAAGCTTTCTTT. It yields the protein CASSRLGQSNTEAFF.

This rearrangement joins TRBV6-5 to TRBJ1-3; D remains unclear. The CDR3 sequence is 14 residues long. Germline assignment: CDR1 MNHEY and CDR2 SVGAGI. The germline V and J ends were trimmed by 5 bases and 0 bases, with 8 bases remaining between them. The CDR3 loop reads CASSMWSSGNTIYF. Here the CDR3 DNA reads TGTGCCAGCAGTATGTGGAGCTCTGGAAACACCATATATTTT.

In nucleotides, the CDR3 is TGTGCCAGCAGCCCACGGGACAGACTAGTCACCGGGGAGCTGTTTTTT. Amino acid sequence: CASSPRDRLVTGELFF. This chain links TRBV7-2 with TRBJ2-2, with a weak D call TRBD1 (7 bases). CDR1 and CDR2 (germline): SGHTA, FQGNSA. The CDR3 has 16 residues. V shed 5 bases and J shed 4 bases, with 17 bases lying between them.

This clone showed up just once. V and J are TRBV19 and TRBJ2-6; no definite D call. The V gene's germline CDR1 is LNHDA and CDR2 SQIVND (reference sequence). V lost 7 bases and J 0 bases, leaving 10 bases between the germline ends. This CDR3 is built from 15 residues. The CDR3 coding sequence is TGTGCCAGTACCCCGGCGAGCTCTGGGGCCAACGTCCTGACTTTC. It translates to CASTPASSGANVLTF.

The chain links TRBV7-6 to TRBJ2-1; 11 bases align to TRBD1. V was pared by 5 bases and J by 7 bases, with 7 bases of the junction left unmatched. The V gene's germline CDR1 is SGHVS and CDR2 FNYEAQ. The CDR3 length is 15 residues. The CDR3 reads CASSPRGTGGNEQFF. The DNA of the CDR3 is TGTGCCAGCAGCCCACGCGGGACAGGGGGTAATGAGCAGTTCTTC.

The chain joins TRBV19 to TRBJ1-1, with 7 bases fitting TRBD1. This CDR3 region has 14 residues. V dropped 4 bases and J dropped 0; count of bases not matched to a gene: 2. Germline V lookup: CDR1 LNHDA, CDR2 SQIVND (reference sequence). For the CDR3, the DNA is TGTGCCAGTAGTAGAGGGGGCATGAACACTGAAGCTTTCTTT. Amino acid sequence: CASSRGGMNTEAFF.

V and J are TRBV12-5 and TRBJ1-3, with 7 bases matching TRBD1. The CDR3 contains 15 residues. With V trimmed by 8 bases and J by 4 bases, 11 bases remained unmatched. Germline assignment: CDR1 LGHNT and CDR2 FRNRAP. CDR3 nucleotide sequence: TGTGCTAGTCTAGACTCACAGGGGTACGGAAACACCATATATTTT. Encoded protein: CASLDSQGYGNTIYF.

CDR3 sequence reads: CASSGPSGDEKLFF. The CDR3 DNA follows: TGTGCCAGCAGTGGGCCGAGCGGCGATGAAAAACTGTTTTTT. V is TRBV28 and J is TRBJ1-4; D remains ambiguous. In germline, CDR1 is MDHEN, CDR2 SYDVKM. There are 14 residues in the CDR3. The V gene lost 5 bases and the J gene lost 6 bases, with 13 bases spanning the gap. Full variable domain (remainder filled in from reference TRBV28 and TRBJ1-4): DVKVTQSSRYLVKRTGEKVFLECVQDMDHENMFWYRQDPGLGLRLIYFSYDVKMKEKGDIPEGYSVSREKKERFSLILESASTNQTSMYLCASSGPSGDEKLFFGSGTQLSVL.

The rearrangement uses TRBV10-2 and TRBJ1-2; no clear D gene. Germline CDR1 is WSHSY and CDR2 is SAAADI. The CDR3 has 13 residues. Trimming took 8 bases from V and 2 from J, leaving 12 bases between them. CDR3 sequence reads: CASGIQNNYGYTF. CDR3 coding DNA: TGCGCCAGCGGGATCCAAAACAACTATGGCTACACCTTC.

The V call is TRBV11-3, the J call TRBJ2-5; the D call may be TRBD1 or TRBD2 (7 bases each). The CDR3 has 14 residues. Germline V CDR1 and CDR2: SGHNT, YENEEA. The ends were cut back, 4 bases at V and 2 bases at J, with 11 bases in the middle. The CDR3 nucleotides are TGTGCCAGCAGCTCGGGGGGACAGCAAGAGACCCAGTACTTC. Translation: CASSSGGQQETQYF.